This TCR beta chain was documented in a study of shared clonotypes between healthy human individuals. The study, taken as a whole, reports: Generation probabilities were higher for clonotypes shared across all four sorted-subset donors than for unshared ones.

This CDR3 contains 13 residues. Trimming took off 5 bases at V and 3 bases at J, with 10 bases between the two ends. Germline lookup yields CDR1 SGHAT and CDR2 FQNNGV. A word on this clone: As yet, its antigen is unknown.

Study processing details: ImmunoSEQ supplied junction-only sequences lacking quality scores, so filtering was different. TCRdb's copy holds only in-frame clones and misses some; the assay was immunoSEQ multiplex PCR. Clone size and V and J calls were adopted from that table, with D and trimming inferred from the DNA. The sample holds over 400,000 clones, about 96% seen once. This chain joins TRBV11-2 and TRBJ1-1, with TRBD1 as a possible D gene (6 bases). Sequencing input: naive CD4+ T cells sorted from blood. Noted subset: CD45RA+ positively selected. This clonotype originated in a young woman in good health. CDR3 sequence reads: CASSPRGDTEAFF. In DNA, the CDR3 is TGTGCCAGCAGCCCCAGGGGAGACACTGAAGCTTTCTTT.